Listed here are 18 T cell receptor beta chains from one sample, sequenced in a study of cytomegalovirus exposure and HLA in healthy donors. The PCR contained 60 Vbeta and 13 Jbeta primers. TCRdb keeps only in-frame clones here, not all; method: immunoSEQ multiplex PCR. The sample records about 130,000 clones, roughly 79% being singletons. Specimen: PBMCs. Receptors originate from a woman aged 45 to 65 in good health and CMV-seronegative.

This clone was observed a handful of times. V gene TRBV6-5 combines with J gene TRBJ2-6; D ambiguous. This CDR3 has 14 amino acids. Trimming shortened V by 6 bases and J by 0 bases, and 6 bases separated the two germline ends. Germline CDR1 reads MNHEY; CDR2 reads SVGAGI. The CDR3 nucleotides are TGTGCCAGCAGGATCGGCTCTGGGGCCAACGTCCTGACTTTC. Protein: CASRIGSGANVLTF.

The chain joins TRBV7-6 to TRBJ2-5; D is possibly TRBD1 (6 bases). The CDR3 spans 12 residues. The ends were cut back, 6 bases at V and 5 bases at J, with 10 bases in the middle. The germline gives CDR1 SGHVS, CDR2 FNYEAQ. CDR3 loop: CASSTGPETQYF. CDR3 coding DNA: TGTGCCAGCAGTACAGGGCCCGAGACCCAGTACTTC.

This clone occurred once. V gene TRBV7-2 combines with J gene TRBJ1-2; no firm D call. V dropped 5 bases and J dropped 3 bases, with 7 bases sitting between them. The CDR3 is made up of 12 amino acids. CDR1 and CDR2 (germline): SGHTA, FQGNSA. Here the CDR3 reads CASSPTDYGYTF. Here the CDR3 DNA reads TGTGCCAGCAGCCCCACTGACTATGGCTACACCTTC.

The chain links TRBV5-5 to TRBJ1-4; 7 bases are shared with TRBD1. The length of the CDR3 is 14 residues. Germline V lookup: CDR1 SGHKS, CDR2 YYEKEE (reference sequence). J was trimmed by 7 bases and V by 4 bases; bases with no gene match: 7. The CDR3 region has the DNA TGTGCCAGCAGCCAGGGGGTTTTAAGTGAAAAACTGTTTTTT. Translating it yields CASSQGVLSEKLFF.

This sequence joins TRBV27 and TRBJ1-3, with D possibly matching TRBD1 (5 bases). CDR1 MNHEY and CDR2 SMNVEV come from the germline V gene (reference sequence). This CDR3 comprises 14 residues. V lost 6 bases and J lost 2, with 11 bases in between. CDR3 loop: CASSPGRAGNTIYF. CDR3 DNA: TGTGCCAGCAGCCCGGGCAGGGCTGGAAACACCATATATTTT.

This clone appeared a few times. The V gene is TRBV5-5, the J gene TRBJ2-7; D unresolved. The CDR3 has 15 residues. Trimming removed 2 bases at V and 2 bases at J, with 14 bases between. Germline values: CDR1 SGHKS, CDR2 YYEKEE (reference sequence). The CDR3 nucleotides are TGTGCCAGCAGCTTCGGTCGCCTCGTTCCCTACGAGCAGTACTTC. Protein product: CASSFGRLVPYEQYF. The full variable domain, in which reference TRBV5-5 and TRBJ2-7 provide the parts outside the CDR3, is DAGVTQSPTHLIKTRGQQVTLRCSPISGHKSVSWYQQVLGQGPQFIFQYYEKEERGRGNFPDRFSARQFPNYSSELNVNALLLGDSALYLCASSFGRLVPYEQYFGPGTRLTVT.

The sample holds a few counts of this clone. This chain links TRBV7-2 with TRBJ2-6; 7 bases line up with TRBD2. Germline V gene data show CDR1 as SGHTA and CDR2 as FQGNSA. The CDR3 sequence is 15 residues long. The J segment lost 13 bases and the V segment lost 1 base, leaving 10 bases of the junction unmatched. DNA of the CDR3: TGTGCCAGCAGCTTAGGGGGACTATCCCCCGGTGTCCTGACTTTC. It encodes CASSLGGLSPGVLTF. Combining the CDR3 with reference TRBV7-2 and TRBJ2-6 gives the whole variable domain GAGVSQSPSNKVTEKGKDVELRCDPISGHTALYWYRQSLGQGLEFLIYFQGNSAPDKSGLPSDRFSAERTGGSVSTLTIQRTQQEDSAVYLCASSLGGLSPGVLTFGAGSRLTVL.

CDR3 protein: CASSWDRLTQPQHF. CDR3 DNA: TGTGCCAGCAGCTGGGACAGGCTGACTCAGCCCCAGCATTTT. The V call is TRBV7-2, the J call TRBJ1-5, with TRBD1 matching 8 bases. CDR3 length: 14 amino acids. CDR1 SGHTA and CDR2 FQGNSA come from the germline V gene. With 4 bases clipped from V and 6 bases from J, the junction kept 5 bases outside the gene matches.

The chain uses TRBV18 and TRBJ1-1; D is uncertain. V gave up 3 bases and J gave up 3 bases, with 11 bases separating them. Germline V gene sequence: CDR1 KGHSH, CDR2 LQKENI. The CDR3 runs 14 residues. CDR3 DNA: TGTGCCAGCTCACCCAGATTTTCTGACACTGAAGCTTTCTTT. It encodes CASSPRFSDTEAFF.

In its sample, this clone was seen a few times. The V call is TRBV6-5, the J call TRBJ1-1; D not certain. This CDR3 is 14 amino acids long. V was cut by 6 bases and J by 2 bases, with 13 bases left in between. Looked up from germline, CDR1 is MNHEY and CDR2 is SVGAGI. This chain's CDR3 is CASSNVRQNTEAFF. CDR3 DNA: TGTGCCAGCAGCAATGTCAGGCAAAACACTGAAGCTTTCTTT.

This clone was seen more than once but under ten times. For the CDR3, the DNA is TGCGCCAGCAGCCAAGAACCCGTTTTCGGCGGGGAGCTGTTTTTT. Translation: CASSQEPVFGGELFF. The rearrangement joins TRBV4-3 to TRBJ2-2; D is ambiguous. The CDR3 covers 15 residues. V was shortened by 0 bases and J by 7 bases, with 12 bases between the two germline ends. The V gene's germline CDR1 is LGHNA and CDR2 YSLEER.

This clone was detected once. The chain is built from TRBV7-9 and TRBJ2-7; 10 bases align to TRBD1. Germline CDR1 and CDR2: SEHNR and FQNEAQ (reference sequence). Trimming cost V 1 base and J 5 bases; bases outside gene matches: 11. The CDR3 contains 17 residues. CDR3 in DNA: TGTGCCAGCAGCTTAGATCCGGGACAGGGGACTGCCCACGAGCAGTACGTC. It yields the protein CASSLDPGQGTAHEQYV.

V gene TRBV2 combines with J gene TRBJ2-3; 16 nucleotides match TRBD2. The V segment lost 4 bases and the J segment 3 bases; nucleotides outside the gene matches: 10. This CDR3 comprises 19 residues. Germline V lookup: CDR1 SNHLY, CDR2 FYNNEI. In DNA, the CDR3 is TGTGCCAGCAGTGGGGGACTAGCGGGAGGGCCTCGGATAACAGATACGCAGTATTTT. It translates to CASSGGLAGGPRITDTQYF.

The V and J genes are TRBV7-9 and TRBJ1-2; 9 bases match TRBD1. CDR1 and CDR2 (germline): SEHNR, FQNEAQ (reference sequence). V lost 1 base, J lost 11 bases, and 14 bases stayed unmatched. The CDR3 contains 16 residues. The CDR3 is CASSLDPAADRGGYTF. CDR3 coding DNA: TGTGCCAGCAGCTTAGACCCCGCGGCGGACAGGGGAGGTTACACCTTC.

The chain couples TRBV7-2 to TRBJ1-2; the match to TRBD1 covers 7 bases. In germline, CDR1 is SGHTA, CDR2 FQGNSA. With 5 bases clipped from V and 3 bases from J, the junction kept 9 bases outside the gene matches. CDR3 size: 15 residues. The CDR3 nucleotides are TGTGCCAGCAGCAAACCCGGGACAGCCCACTATGGCTACACCTTC. This codes for CASSKPGTAHYGYTF.

This clone was picked up one time. Written as DNA, the CDR3 is TGTGCCAGCAGCCAACCACCAGGGTGGGCCGACGAGCAGTACTTC. Protein: CASSQPPGWADEQYF. V and J are TRBV7-9 and TRBJ2-7; weak D call: TRBD1 (5 bases). V lost 5 bases, J lost 5 bases, and 19 bases lay in between. The germline CDR1 and CDR2 sequences are SEHNR and FQNEAQ (reference sequence). This CDR3 has 15 residues.

On this clone itself: The DNA is omitted, as the CDR3 cannot be located on it reliably, and the CDR3 follows TCRdb's listing. This chain uses TRBV9 with TRBJ1-5; TRBD1 was called by the table and not checked on the DNA. The CDR3 numbers 14 amino acids, ends counted. The V gene's germline CDR1 is SGDLS and CDR2 YYNGEE. CDR3 amino acids: CASSVGGGNQPQNF.

In DNA, the CDR3 is TGTGCCAGCAGCCTCCTAGGGACAGCCCAAGAGACCCAGTACTTC. Translation: CASSLLGTAQETQYF. This chain links TRBV7-8 with TRBJ2-5; 7 bases match TRBD1. CDR1 is SGHVS and CDR2 is FQNEAQ in the germline V gene. V trimming: 5 bases; J trimming: 1 base; junction bases outside the gene matches: 7. The CDR3 spans 15 residues.